The clone carrying this TCR beta chain was picked up many times. In TCRdb, the RACE reads were re-called with MiXCR into one record per CDR3 protein. The repertoire holds 80,000 to 100,000 distinct CDR3 sequences, with around 9.3% as singletons. Sample time point: patch test 2, 6 weeks after DPC sensitization. Treatment of the sample: therapeutic diphenylcyclopropenone sensitization with weekly scalp DPC. This sample stems from a study of human T cells and chemical hapten exposure. The V gene's germline CDR1 is MNHEY and CDR2 SVGEGT. Trimming removed 2 bases at V and 0 bases at J, with 13 bases between. This CDR3 contains 16 residues.

This TCR derives from a woman aged 45 to 65 with alopecia areata. Some clones in this sample may be carry-over from other donors' samples. This chain connects TRBV6-2 or TRBV6-3 to TRBJ1-1; the D is unclear. This specimen was whole blood, taken in connection with sensitization to the hapten diphenylcyclopropenone (DPC). The CDR3 loop reads CASSYPIGGMNTEAFF. In DNA form, the CDR3 reads TGTGCCAGCAGTTACCCGATTGGAGGAATGAACACTGAAGCTTTCTTT.